This TCR beta chain emerged from a study of blood T cell repertoires in COVID-19. Study information: The origin of the acute and convalescent COVID-19 samples was the United States, Italy and Spain. Sample material is recorded as cDNA or gDNA derived from T cells, B-cell-depleted T cells, or PBMCs.

Germline-derived CDR1 and CDR2 are MNHEY and SVGAGI. With 7 bases removed from V and 8 bases from J, the gap between germline ends came to 18 bases. CDR3 length: 15 residues. Original handling: Scientists estimated how many nucleated cells there were by amplifying reference gene primers. TCRdb's copy holds only in-frame clones and misses some; the assay was immunoSEQ multiplex PCR. From that table come the V and J calls and clone size; the DNA was used to work out D and trimming. The table includes 250,000 to 350,000 clones, 80% to 90% detected once. The material sequenced was peripheral blood. The chain links TRBV6-5 to TRBJ1-6; D is unclear. This TCR came from a woman younger than 45 with active or convalescent COVID-19. CDR3 nucleotides: TGTGCCAGCATACCCTCGAGGTGGCTAGATTCACCCCTCCACTTT. This codes for CASIPSRWLDSPLHF.